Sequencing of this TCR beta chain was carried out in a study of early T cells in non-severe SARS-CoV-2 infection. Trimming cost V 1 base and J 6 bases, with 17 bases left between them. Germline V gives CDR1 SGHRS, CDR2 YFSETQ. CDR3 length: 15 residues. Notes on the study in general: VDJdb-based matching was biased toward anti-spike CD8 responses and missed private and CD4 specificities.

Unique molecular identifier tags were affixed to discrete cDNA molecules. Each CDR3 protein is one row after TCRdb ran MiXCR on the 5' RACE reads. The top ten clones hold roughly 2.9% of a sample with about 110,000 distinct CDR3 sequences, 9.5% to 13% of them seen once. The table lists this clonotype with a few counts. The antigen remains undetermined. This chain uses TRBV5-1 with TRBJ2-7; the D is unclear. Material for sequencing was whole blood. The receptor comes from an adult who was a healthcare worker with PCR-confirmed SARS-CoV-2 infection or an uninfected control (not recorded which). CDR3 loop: CASSLPRTDLGEQYF. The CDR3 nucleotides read TGCGCCAGCAGCTTGCCCCGGACGGACCTCGGCGAGCAGTACTTC.